Sequencing of this T cell receptor beta chain was carried out in a study of shared clonotypes between healthy human individuals. Some 30,000 T cell genomes, or roughly 200 ng DNA, went into the sorted-subset replicate PCRs. Sequenced by immunoSEQ multiplex PCR; TCRdb stores in-frame clones only, minus some. The sample holds 200,000 to 250,000 clones, about 65% seen once. CDR3 length: 13 residues. V was trimmed by 2 bases and J by 6 bases, leaving 8 bases between them. Germline V gene data show CDR1 as SGHTA and CDR2 as FQGNSA. The donors, all of them Caucasian adults, lived in Nashville, Tennessee. CD4+ cells yielded CD45RA+ naive and CD45RA-negative memory subsets. A few counts support this clone.

The rearrangement uses TRBV7-2 and TRBJ2-1; a possible D gene is TRBD2 (5 bases). This TCR came from a man aged 25-40 years in good health. The sequenced material came from memory CD4+ T cells sorted from blood. The subset: CD45RA-negative fraction. The CDR3 DNA is TGTGCCAGCAGCTTAAGAGGGAGCAATGAGCAGTTCTTC. It encodes CASSLRGSNEQFF.